Listed below are T cell receptor beta chains from one sample, sequenced in a study of cytotoxic CD8 clonotypes in ibrutinib-treated CLL. Only in-frame clones appear in the TCRdb table, and some are missing; sequencing was by immunoSEQ multiplex PCR. The sample consists of nearly 300,000 clones, 70% to 80% of them appearing once. This specimen was PBMCs, taken at disease progression, from a patient treated with ibrutinib. These receptors were obtained from a human donor with chronic lymphocytic leukemia. Each CDR3 is given with its conserved first and last residue. A D gene is named only where the DNA matches it firmly. A row's size may be missing; if present it is once, few, many or a size class.

v_call	d_call	j_call	clone_size	cdr3_aa	cdr3_nt
TRBV27	TRBD1	TRBJ2-7	NA	CASARGRLSYEQYF	TGTGCCAGCGCCAGGGGGCGGCTCTCCTACGAGCAGTACTTC
TRBV5-1	NA	TRBJ2-7	NA	CASSRGNYEQYF	TGCGCCAGCAGCAGGGGCAACTACGAGCAGTACTTC
TRBV28	NA	TRBJ1-4	NA	CASSLLNEKLFF	TGTGCCAGCAGTTTACTTAATGAAAAACTGTTTTTT
TRBV19	NA	TRBJ1-3	NA	CASTTLAGDLNTIYF	TGTGCCAGTACTACCCTGGCGGGAGATCTAAACACCATATATTTT
TRBV19	NA	TRBJ2-6	NA	CASSAPSGANVLTF	TGTGCCAGTAGTGCACCATCTGGGGCCAACGTCCTGACTTTC
TRBV2	TRBD2	TRBJ2-7	NA	CASSDVGGGAPYEQYF	TGTGCCAGCAGTGACGTTGGCGGGGGGGCCCCTTACGAGCAGTACTTC
TRBV18	NA	TRBJ1-2	NA	CASSPAGYGYTF	TGTGCCAGCTCACCCGCGGGGTATGGCTACACCTTC
TRBV19	TRBD1	TRBJ1-2	NA	CASSPHGQGVLANYGYTF	TGTGCCAGTAGTCCCCATGGGCAGGGGGTTTTGGCTAACTATGGCTACACCTTC
TRBV7-3	NA	TRBJ1-2	once	CASSPNAGFSNYGYTF	TGTGCCAGCAGCCCAAACGCAGGGTTCTCCAACTATGGCTACACCTTC
TRBV6-4	TRBD2	TRBJ2-1	NA	CASSDSPGGRTLAYNEQFF	TGTGCCAGCAGTGATTCCCCGGGGGGGCGGACCCTCGCCTACAATGAGCAGTTCTTC
TRBV11-2	NA	TRBJ2-1	NA	CASSLSDSYNGQFF	TGTGCCAGCAGCTTGAGTGACTCCTACAATGGGCAGTTCTTC
TRBV7-8	NA	TRBJ2-3	NA	CASSLRGGDTDTQYF	TGTGCCAGCAGCTTAAGGGGCGGGGACACAGATACGCAGTATTTT
TRBV4-1	TRBD1	TRBJ1-2	NA	CASSQVEGATYGYTF	TGCGCCAGCAGCCAAGTTGAGGGGGCGACATATGGCTACACCTTC
TRBV7-3	TRBD2	TRBJ2-1	NA	CASSFGLATYNEQFF	TGTGCCAGCAGCTTCGGACTAGCTACATACAATGAGCAGTTCTTC
TRBV2	NA	TRBJ2-3	NA	CASSVWPRGTDTQYF	TGTGCCAGCAGTGTCTGGCCCAGAGGGACAGATACGCAGTATTTT
TRBV7-9	NA	TRBJ2-2	NA	CASSTYLTGELFF	TGTGCCAGCAGCACCTACCTGACCGGGGAGCTGTTTTTT
TRBV11-2	NA	TRBJ2-3	NA	CASSAGEGFTDTQYF	TGTGCCAGCAGCGCAGGGGAGGGGTTCACAGATACGCAGTATTTT